Each of the 28 T cell receptor beta chains below was sequenced from the same sample in a study of blood T cell repertoires in COVID-19 (dated by TCRdb to 2018 to 2021). The library was built by means of the immunoSEQ multiplex PCR assay. In its TCRdb copy, this immuneACCESS table keeps in-frame sequences only and misses some clones. Where compared with another copy, unresolved V genes explain less than half of these, and the others have no known cause. The sample has some 140,000 clones on record, approximately 90% of them singletons. Roughly a sixth of the sample comes from the top ten. Sequencing was carried out using peripheral blood. These receptor sequences come from a man between 45 and 60 years old with active or convalescent COVID-19.

The chain joins TRBV7-2 to TRBJ1-1, with unresolved D. The V gene lost 1 base and the J gene lost 2 bases, with 8 bases spanning the gap. The CDR3 length is 14 residues. Germline CDR1 SGHTA, CDR2 FQGNSA. The CDR3 loop reads CASSLVEGNTEAFF. In DNA, the CDR3 is TGTGCCAGCAGCTTAGTTGAGGGCAACACTGAAGCTTTCTTT.

The V gene is TRBV28, the J gene TRBJ2-7, with D possibly TRBD1 on 8 matching bases. V was trimmed by 0 bases and J by 4 bases, leaving 13 bases between them. CDR3 length: 15 residues. The germline V gene has CDR1 MDHEN and CDR2 SYDVKM. The CDR3 sequence is CASSLWGGTGYEQYF. The CDR3 DNA reads TGTGCCAGCAGTTTATGGGGAGGGACAGGTTACGAGCAGTACTTC.

This chain connects TRBV2 to TRBJ2-2; possibly TRBD1 for D (6 bases). Germline values: CDR1 SNHLY, CDR2 FYNNEI. The CDR3 is made up of 14 amino acids. V was shortened by 7 bases and J by 0 bases, with 9 bases between the two germline ends. Written as DNA, the CDR3 is TGTGCCAGCAAAGGGGGAACGAACACCGGGGAGCTGTTTTTT. Its translation: CASKGGTNTGELFF.

This chain connects TRBV11-2 to TRBJ2-7; TRBD2 matches at 12 bases. Germline V gene lookup returns CDR1 SGHAT and CDR2 FQNNGV. The CDR3 is made up of 18 amino acids. With V trimmed by 5 bases and J by 3 bases, 14 bases remained unmatched. The CDR3 nucleotides are TGTGCCAGCAGCGCCCGACCACTAGCGGGAGGCAGCTTCTACGAGCAGTACTTC. Its translation is CASSARPLAGGSFYEQYF.

The rearrangement links TRBV19 to TRBJ2-3; 9 bases line up with TRBD1. Germline CDR1 and CDR2: LNHDA and SQIVND (reference sequence). This CDR3 contains 15 residues. Unmatched junction bases numbered 8, after V lost 6 bases and J lost 4 bases. The CDR3, as DNA: TGTGCCAGTAGCCCCATACGACAGGGGGCAGATACGCAGTATTTT. Amino acids: CASSPIRQGADTQYF.

V usage is TRBV10-1 and J usage is TRBJ1-1, with D maybe TRBD1 (6 bases). The CDR3 is made up of 14 amino acids. Trimming shortened V by 4 bases and J by 4 bases, and 13 bases separated the two germline ends. Germline CDR1 and CDR2: WNHNN and SYGVQD (reference sequence). CDR3 nucleotide sequence: TGCGCCAGCAGTGGACACAGGGAGGGCACTGAAGCTTTCTTT. This encodes CASSGHREGTEAFF.

This clone has a single count. CDR3 region: CASMGAAEAFF. In DNA form, the CDR3 reads TGTGCCAGCATGGGTGCGGCTGAAGCTTTCTTT. The V call is TRBV12-3 or TRBV12-4, the J call TRBJ1-1; D gene uncertain. V lost 7 bases and J lost 6, with 9 bases in between. The CDR3 has 11 residues.

The chain is built from TRBV2 and TRBJ1-3; D ambiguous. V lost 7 bases and J 0 bases, leaving 13 bases between the germline ends. Germline loops: CDR1 SNHLY, CDR2 FYNNEI. The CDR3 contains 15 residues. In DNA form, the CDR3 reads TGTGCCAGCACGCCCCAGCGGGGCTCTGGAAACACCATATATTTT. Translation: CASTPQRGSGNTIYF.

J is TRBJ2-7 and V is TRBV19; the D gene is possibly TRBD1 (6 bases). CDR1 and CDR2 (germline): LNHDA, SQIVND (reference sequence). This CDR3 has 14 residues. V gave up 1 base and J gave up 5 bases, with 12 bases separating them. In DNA, the CDR3 is TGTGCCAGTAGTATAGTCGCCAGGGGCAACGAGCAGTACTTC. It specifies CASSIVARGNEQYF.

J is TRBJ1-5 and V is TRBV24-1; D is uncertain. Germline V CDR1 and CDR2: KGHDR, SFDVKD. Between the trimmed V and J ends, which lost 5 bases and 0 bases, there was a span of 7 bases. The length of the CDR3 is 14 residues. The CDR3 protein is CATSGEVSNQPQHF. CDR3 coding DNA: TGTGCCACCAGTGGAGAGGTTAGCAATCAGCCCCAGCATTTT.

This clone was detected only once. The chain couples TRBV9 to TRBJ1-1; D perhaps matches TRBD1 (6 bases). Looked up from germline, CDR1 is SGDLS and CDR2 is YYNGEE. V gave up 4 bases and J gave up 0 bases, with 16 bases separating them. This CDR3 comprises 16 residues. The CDR3 loop is CASSKSTGHLNTEAFF. DNA for the CDR3: TGTGCCAGCAGCAAATCGACGGGACATTTGAACACTGAAGCTTTCTTT. Combining the CDR3 with reference TRBV9 and TRBJ1-1 gives the whole variable domain DSGVTQTPKHLITATGQRVTLRCSPRSGDLSVYWYQQSLDQGLQFLIQYYNGEERAKGNILERFSAQQFPDLHSELNLSSLELGDSALYFCASSKSTGHLNTEAFFGQGTRLTVV.

This sequence joins TRBV6-5 and TRBJ1-2; D unresolved. This CDR3 contains 15 residues. V shed 6 bases and J shed 5 bases, with 19 bases lying between them. The V gene's germline CDR1 is MNHEY and CDR2 SVGAGI. The CDR3: CASSRTQNSDYGYTF. The CDR3 bases are TGTGCCAGCAGCCGCACGCAGAATTCAGATTATGGCTACACCTTC.

This clone was seen more than once but under ten times. The chain couples TRBV3-1 (or the pseudogene TRBV3-2) to TRBJ1-5; 9 nucleotides match TRBD1. Germline V gene data show CDR1 as LGHDT and CDR2 as YNNKEL (reference sequence). The CDR3 length is 15 residues. V dropped 6 bases and J dropped 0; count of bases not matched to a gene: 3. The CDR3 loop reads CASRLQGASNQPQHF. DNA for the CDR3: TGTGCCAGCAGATTACAGGGGGCTAGCAATCAGCCCCAGCATTTT.

This chain joins TRBV30 and TRBJ2-7; 10 bases line up with TRBD1. Germline V gene data show CDR1 as GTSNPN and CDR2 as SVGIG (reference sequence). Trimming took 3 bases from V and 3 from J; bases not matched to a gene: 11. The CDR3 is made up of 16 amino acids. CDR3 sequence (DNA): TGTGCCTGGAGAGAATACCGGGACAGGGGAATCTACGAGCAGTACTTC. This translates into CAWREYRDRGIYEQYF.

The chain uses TRBV30 and TRBJ1-2; TRBD1 matches at 7 bases. Germline V gene sequence: CDR1 GTSNPN, CDR2 SVGIG (reference sequence). The CDR3 covers 12 residues. V was pared by 8 bases and J by 2 bases, with 5 bases of the junction left unmatched. CDR3 residues: CARDSRNYGYTF. The CDR3 bases are TGTGCCCGGGACAGCCGAAACTATGGCTACACCTTC.

The CDR3 here is CAWSETGAMNEQYF. CDR3 coding DNA: TGTGCCTGGAGCGAAACAGGGGCCATGAACGAGCAGTACTTC. The chain links TRBV30 to TRBJ2-7; TRBD1 matches at 7 bases. V dropped 3 bases and J dropped 5; count of bases not matched to a gene: 10. There are 14 residues in the CDR3. From germline, CDR1 is GTSNPN and CDR2 SVGIG (reference sequence).

This clone is a singleton in its sample. The CDR3 protein is CATSDPRVYGYTF. CDR3 coding DNA: TGTGCCACCAGTGACCCCCGGGTCTATGGCTACACCTTC. This rearrangement joins TRBV24-1 to TRBJ1-2, with D hard to call. The V end was cut by 4 bases, the J end by 4 bases, with 9 bases between. This CDR3 has 13 residues. Germline V gives CDR1 KGHDR, CDR2 SFDVKD.

The chain combines TRBV7-7 with TRBJ2-1; 7 bases agree with TRBD1. The CDR3 is 14 residues long. After removal of 3 bases from V and 4 bases from J, the junction contained 3 bases not matched to a gene. Germline CDR1 SSHAT, CDR2 FNYEAQ (reference sequence). The CDR3 spells CASSFGQEYNEQFF. The CDR3 bases are TGTGCCAGCAGCTTTGGACAGGAGTACAATGAGCAGTTCTTC.

V usage is TRBV15 and J usage is TRBJ1-5; D unclear. Per germline, CDR1 LNHNV and CDR2 YYDKDF (reference sequence). Trimming cost V 0 bases and J 2 bases, with 11 bases left between them. The CDR3 is 16 amino acids. As DNA, the CDR3 is TGTGCCACCAGCAGAGATGACGGGGTAGGCAATCAGCCCCAGCATTTT. Amino acid sequence: CATSRDDGVGNQPQHF.

The chain employs TRBV11-2 and TRBJ2-3; 7 nucleotides agree with TRBD2. V was clipped by 5 bases and J by 5 bases; unmatched bases: 10. Germline V lookup: CDR1 SGHAT, CDR2 FQNNGV. The CDR3 is 15 residues long. The CDR3 bases are TGTGCCAGCAGCCTACTAGCGAATAACCTAGATACGCAGTATTTT. Translation gives CASSLLANNLDTQYF.

CDR3 in amino acids: CASSRQVSPLHF. DNA for the CDR3: TGTGCCAGCAGCCGACAGGTATCACCCCTCCACTTT. The rearrangement links TRBV3-1 (or the pseudogene TRBV3-2) to TRBJ1-6; TRBD1 might be the D (6 bases). Germline V gene data show CDR1 as LGHDT and CDR2 as YNNKEL (reference sequence). This CDR3 comprises 12 residues. Trimming removed 4 bases from V and 10 bases from J, with 8 bases in between.

This rearrangement joins TRBV2 to TRBJ2-5; 8 bases fit TRBD1. Germline trimming cut 6 bases from V and 3 bases from J; bases unmatched to any gene: 6. The germline V gene encodes CDR1 SNHLY and CDR2 FYNNEI. The CDR3 has 14 residues. CDR3 nucleotide sequence: TGTGCCAGCAGGCCCGGGACAGGCAAAGAGACCCAGTACTTC. Translation gives CASRPGTGKETQYF.

This clone was recorded once. The chain employs TRBV10-3 and TRBJ2-2; 8 positions match TRBD2. Unmatched junction bases numbered 4, after V lost 7 bases and J lost 0 bases. This CDR3 region has 15 residues. Per germline, CDR1 ENHRY and CDR2 SYGVKD. The CDR3 DNA is TGTGCCATCAAACCAGCGGGAGCGAACACCGGGGAGCTGTTTTTT. This codes for CAIKPAGANTGELFF.

This chain links TRBV5-1 with TRBJ1-1; TRBD1 might be the D (6 bases). CDR3 length: 14 amino acids. V was clipped by 0 bases and J by 8 bases, with 14 bases between them. Germline assignment: CDR1 SGHRS and CDR2 YFSETQ. This CDR3 reads CASSLEVRGAEAFF. CDR3 bases: TGCGCCAGCAGCTTGGAAGTCCGGGGGGCCGAAGCTTTCTTT.

The J gene is TRBJ2-3, the V gene TRBV19, with TRBD2 identical over 14 bases. The CDR3 has 16 amino acids. The germline CDR1 and CDR2 sequences are LNHDA and SQIVND (reference sequence). The V and J ends lost 5 bases and 4 bases, in that order; junction bases with no gene match: 5. CDR3 DNA sequence: TGTGCCAGTAGTCCGAGGGGACTAGCGGGAGCAGATACGCAGTATTTT. Protein product: CASSPRGLAGADTQYF. The full variable domain, its missing parts supplied by reference TRBV19 and TRBJ2-3, is DGGITQSPKYLFRKEGQNVTLSCEQNLNHDAMYWYRQDPGQGLRLIYYSQIVNDFQKGDIAEGYSVSREKKESFPLTVTSAQKNPTAFYLCASSPRGLAGADTQYFGPGTRLTVL.

The chain links TRBV9 to TRBJ2-2, with D possibly being TRBD2 (5 bases). V was shortened by 4 bases and J by 7 bases, with 14 bases between the two germline ends. The CDR3 is made up of 14 amino acids. Germline lookup yields CDR1 SGDLS and CDR2 YYNGEE. This CDR3 reads CASSPRLLSGELFF. DNA of the CDR3: TGTGCCAGCAGCCCGAGACTATTGAGCGGGGAGCTGTTTTTT.

This sequence joins TRBV5-4 and TRBJ2-5, with D possibly TRBD2 on 6 matching bases. V was cut by 1 base and J by 4 bases, with 17 bases left in between. The CDR3 totals 16 residues. CDR1 is SGHNT, CDR2 YYREEE, per germline (reference sequence). CDR3 loop: CASSLKGLGSGETQYF. CDR3 nucleotides: TGTGCCAGCAGCTTGAAGGGGTTGGGTAGCGGAGAGACCCAGTACTTC.

The V call is TRBV10-3, the J call TRBJ2-3; 8 nucleotides match TRBD2. In germline, CDR1 is ENHRY, CDR2 SYGVKD. CDR3 length equals 14 residues. V was pared by 7 bases and J by 4 bases, with 7 bases of the junction left unmatched. The CDR3, as DNA: TGTGCCATCAAGAGTAGCGGGAACTCAGATACGCAGTATTTT. Protein: CAIKSSGNSDTQYF.